This T cell receptor beta chain was profiled in a study of Tregs in tolerant kidney transplant recipients. The CDR3 extends over 16 amino acids. The V end was cut by 0 bases, the J end by 0 bases, with 11 bases between. Germline V gene sequence: CDR1 MGHRA, CDR2 YSYEKL. Here immunoSEQ multiplex PCR was the method, and the copy in TCRdb shows in-frame clones only, minus some. Of over 50,000 clones listed, roughly 88% were seen once; the top ten hold approximately 2.1%. The V gene is TRBV4-1, the J gene TRBJ1-1; D not certain. The TCR comes from a human donor who received a combined kidney and bone marrow transplant. The sequenced sample was Tregs from blood, obtained before the transplant. CDR3 region: CASSQDMQLMNTEAFF. DNA for the CDR3: TGCGCCAGCAGCCAAGATATGCAGCTTATGAACACTGAAGCTTTCTTT.